This T cell receptor beta chain comes out of a study of cytomegalovirus exposure and HLA in healthy donors. Study overall: The 120 or so validation repertoires used the same platform as the roughly 670 first-cohort repertoires, a later analysis reported.

Findings and limits, study-wide: That first-cohort TCR clusters tended to co-occur in the 120 or so validation repertoires was found in a later analysis. A few of the chains that were CMV-associated were confirmed in vitro to be specific for CMV antigens.

CDR1 and CDR2 from the germline V gene are ENHRY and SYGVKD. The CDR3 spans 13 residues. Trimming left V 3 bases short and J 10 bases short, with 10 bases between. The donors were in the roughly 110-subject validation cohort; that cohort was separate from the approximately 700-subject first cohort. Sequencing used immunoSEQ multiplex PCR; TCRdb keeps in-frame clones, though not all of them. Of more than 95,000 clones listed, just under 95% are singletons. With respect to this clone: Antigen unknown.

V is TRBV10-3 and J is TRBJ1-6, with D possibly being TRBD1 (5 bases). The sequence was collected from a young woman in good health and CMV-seronegative. Sequenced material: PBMCs. The CDR3, as DNA: TGTGCCATCAGTGACGTCAGGGAATCACCCCTCCACTTT. The encoded protein is CAISDVRESPLHF.